A single sample gave rise to the 28 T cell receptor beta chains below, sequenced in a study of beta chain features in type 1 diabetes. The study reverse transcribed the entire isolated RNA, so it sequenced expressed TCRB transcripts. The table came from immunoSEQ multiplex PCR; TCRdb's copy has only in-frame clones and leaves some out. The top ten hold about 0.087% of the sample, which has roughly 610,000 clones, about 14% seen once. The sequencing sample was made of naive CD4+ T cells from blood. The receptors stem from a man aged 18-30 years in good health.

This clone was found a few times. The sample holds other DNA sequences that translate to the same CDR3. The chain recombines TRBV9 with TRBJ1-2; D is unclear. Germline loops: CDR1 SGDLS, CDR2 YYNGEE. V lost 0 bases and J lost 1, with 4 bases in between. The CDR3 runs to 13 residues. The CDR3 region has the DNA TGTGCCAGCAGCGTAGATTTTAACTATGGCTACACCTTC. Translated, it gives CASSVDFNYGYTF. The complete variable domain, with remaining parts taken from reference TRBV9 and TRBJ1-2, reads DSGVTQTPKHLITATGQRVTLRCSPRSGDLSVYWYQQSLDQGLQFLIQYYNGEERAKGNILERFSAQQFPDLHSELNLSSLELGDSALYFCASSVDFNYGYTFGSGTRLTVV.

There are a few counts of this clone. The chain carries TRBV28 and TRBJ2-7; TRBD1 matches 10 bases. This CDR3 region has 15 residues. Losses at the gene ends were 5 bases for V and 6 bases for J; bases not matched to a gene: 10. The V gene's germline CDR1 is MDHEN and CDR2 SYDVKM. The CDR3 spells CASSKTGQGLREQYF. CDR3 nucleotide sequence: TGTGCCAGCAGTAAGACGGGACAGGGGCTCCGCGAGCAGTACTTC.

The rearrangement uses TRBV7-9 and TRBJ1-2, with D unclear. The CDR3 extends over 13 amino acids. Germline-derived CDR1 and CDR2 are SEHNR and FQNEAQ (reference sequence). Trimming removed 5 bases from V and 8 bases from J, with 15 bases in between. The CDR3: CASSNVVGLGYTF. The CDR3 DNA sequence: TGTGCCAGCAGCAACGTCGTAGGGTTAGGCTACACCTTC.

Concerning this clone: Other DNA sequences in the sample encode the same CDR3. J is TRBJ2-3 and V is TRBV2, with D perhaps TRBD1 (6 bases). The germline gives CDR1 SNHLY, CDR2 FYNNEI. The CDR3 consists of 14 residues. Trimming shortened V by 4 bases and J by 1 base, and 9 bases separated the two germline ends. The CDR3 DNA sequence: TGTGCCAGCAGTGGGGGGCGAGGCACAGATACGCAGTATTTT. Translation: CASSGGRGTDTQYF.

This clone was seen a handful of times. The genes are TRBV4-1 and TRBJ1-2; 9 bases fit TRBD1. Losses at the gene ends were 4 bases for V and 6 bases for J; bases not matched to a gene: 6. This CDR3 has 14 residues. Germline loops: CDR1 MGHRA, CDR2 YSYEKL. CDR3 sequence reads: CASSPPQGADGYTF. The CDR3, as DNA: TGCGCCAGCAGCCCCCCACAGGGGGCGGATGGCTACACCTTC.

This clone was found a few times. This chain uses TRBV4-1 with TRBJ1-6; 8 bases fit TRBD1. This CDR3 contains 13 residues. Germline V gives CDR1 MGHRA, CDR2 YSYEKL. With V trimmed by 3 bases and J by 10 bases, 2 bases remained unmatched. The CDR3: CASSHDRGSPLHF. CDR3 nucleotides: TGCGCCAGCAGCCACGACAGGGGATCACCCCTCCACTTT.

The chain joins TRBV28 to TRBJ2-2; no clear D. This CDR3 is built from 18 residues. The germline V gene has CDR1 MDHEN and CDR2 SYDVKM. The V and J ends lost 2 bases and 3 bases respectively, with 19 bases between them. Written as DNA, the CDR3 is TGTGCCAGCAGTTTAAAGTGGCAGTATGGCGATGACACCGGGGAGCTGTTTTTT. It codes for CASSLKWQYGDDTGELFF.

J is TRBJ1-1 and V is TRBV6-5; D is possibly TRBD1 (5 bases). Trimming stripped 2 bases from V and 4 bases from J, with 17 bases between. Germline lookup yields CDR1 MNHEY and CDR2 SVGAGI. The CDR3 length is 16 residues. CDR3 DNA: TGTGCCAGCAGTTACCATTCAGGGAAGTCGGCCACTGAAGCTTTCTTT. Its protein product is CASSYHSGKSATEAFF.

This clone has a handful of counts. The chain links TRBV25-1 to TRBJ2-3; 10 bases line up with TRBD1. Germline CDR1 MGHDK, CDR2 SYGVNS. V trimming: 6 bases; J trimming: 3 bases; junction bases outside the gene matches: 9. The CDR3 extends over 16 amino acids. In DNA form, the CDR3 reads TGTGCCAGCAGCAGACCGGGACAGGGGAGGACAGATACGCAGTATTTT. The encoded protein is CASSRPGQGRTDTQYF.

The sample holds a few counts of this clone. This rearrangement joins TRBV7-9 to TRBJ2-5; D is unresolved. The V end was cut by 1 base, the J end by 6 bases, with 9 bases between. Germline V gene data show CDR1 as SEHNR and CDR2 as FQNEAQ (reference sequence). The CDR3 has 13 amino acids. DNA of the CDR3: TGTGCCAGCAGCTTAGTTACCGGGCAGACCCAGTACTTC. Translated: CASSLVTGQTQYF.

This sequence joins TRBV5-1 and TRBJ2-7; 12 bases are a match to TRBD2. V lost 4 bases, J lost 5 bases, and 7 bases stayed unmatched. Germline lookup yields CDR1 SGHRS and CDR2 YFSETQ. The CDR3 runs to 15 residues. CDR3 loop: CASSLGLAGQDEQYF. The CDR3 DNA is TGCGCCAGCAGCCTAGGACTAGCGGGACAGGACGAGCAGTACTTC.

The DNA for the CDR3 is TGTGCCAGCTCAGAGCGCCACTACGAGCAGTACTTC. Its translation: CASSERHYEQYF. V and J are TRBV28 and TRBJ2-7, with D unresolved. Germline CDR1 MDHEN, CDR2 SYDVKM. V was cut by 8 bases and J by 3 bases, with 11 bases left in between. CDR3 length equals 12 residues.

V and J are TRBV4-3 and TRBJ1-2; 8 bases line up with TRBD1. J was trimmed by 1 base and V by 7 bases; bases with no gene match: 8. The length of the CDR3 is 15 residues. Germline loops: CDR1 LGHNA, CDR2 YSLEER. CDR3 loop: CASTRDRSVNYGYTF. In DNA, the CDR3 is TGCGCCAGCACCCGGGACAGGAGTGTTAACTATGGCTACACCTTC.

The chain is built from TRBV11-3 and TRBJ2-5; the D gene is possibly TRBD1 (5 bases). The V gene's germline CDR1 is SGHNT and CDR2 YENEEA. Trimming stripped 0 bases from V and 4 bases from J, with 9 bases between. This CDR3 contains 14 residues. The chain's CDR3 is CASSLEAGSETQYF. The CDR3 DNA reads TGTGCCAGCAGCTTAGAGGCAGGGTCAGAGACCCAGTACTTC.

This clone has only a few counts. This chain links TRBV30 with TRBJ1-2; 11 bases agree with TRBD1. Germline trimming cut 6 bases from V and 8 bases from J; bases unmatched to any gene: 14. The CDR3 is 15 residues long. Germline V gene sequence: CDR1 GTSNPN, CDR2 SVGIG (reference sequence). The CDR3: CACLPKGQGAGGYTF. CDR3 sequence (DNA): TGTGCCTGCCTACCTAAAGGACAGGGGGCTGGCGGCTACACCTTC.

J is TRBJ1-5 and V is TRBV2; the D gene is possibly TRBD1 (5 bases). CDR3 length equals 15 residues. Germline V gene sequence: CDR1 SNHLY, CDR2 FYNNEI. The germline V and J ends were trimmed by 8 bases and 4 bases, with 18 bases remaining between them. The CDR3 protein is CASGEGRVENQPQHF. As DNA, the CDR3 is TGTGCCAGCGGCGAGGGGAGGGTTGAGAATCAGCCCCAGCATTTT.

This clone was counted once. This chain joins TRBV4-2 and TRBJ2-3; 7 positions match TRBD1. The J segment lost 5 bases and the V segment lost 3 bases, leaving 8 bases of the junction unmatched. Germline CDR1 LGHNA, CDR2 YNFKEQ. The CDR3 sequence is 15 residues long. Here the CDR3 reads CASSQRTGREDTQYF. The DNA for the CDR3 is TGTGCCAGCAGCCAGCGGACAGGCCGGGAAGATACGCAGTATTTT.

The rearrangement uses TRBV28 and TRBJ2-1, with 8 bases that match TRBD2. CDR1 is MDHEN and CDR2 is SYDVKM in the germline V gene. Trimming at V came to 3 bases and at J to 6 bases, leaving 7 bases not matched to a gene. The CDR3 has 15 residues. The CDR3 sequence is CASSFPTGTSNEQFF. CDR3 bases: TGTGCCAGCAGTTTCCCCACTGGGACTAGCAATGAGCAGTTCTTC.

The V gene is TRBV5-1, the J gene TRBJ2-6; TRBD2 might be the D (5 bases). The ends were cut back, 6 bases at V and 3 bases at J, with 19 bases in the middle. CDR1 SGHRS and CDR2 YFSETQ come from the germline V gene. The CDR3 has 17 residues. The CDR3, as DNA: TGCGCCAGCACGGCGTTATCGGACTTTGTTGGGGCCAACGTCCTGACTTTC. This encodes CASTALSDFVGANVLTF. Supplemented by reference TRBV5-1 and TRBJ2-6, the full variable domain reads KAGVTQTPRYLIKTRGQQVTLSCSPISGHRSVSWYQQTPGQGLQFLFEYFSETQRNKGNFPGRFSGRQFSNSRSEMNVSTLELGDSALYLCASTALSDFVGANVLTFGAGSRLTVL.

The rearrangement links TRBV28 to TRBJ2-1, with TRBD1 identical over 10 bases. In germline, CDR1 is MDHEN, CDR2 SYDVKM. Germline trimming cut 4 bases from V and 9 bases from J; bases unmatched to any gene: 12. The CDR3 has 16 residues. The CDR3 nucleotides read TGTGCCAGCAGTTCTGCCTCCGGGACAGGGGCTCGTGAGCAGTTCTTC. This translates into CASSSASGTGAREQFF.

In the case of this clone: Other nucleotide sequences in the sample specify the same CDR3. The chain uses TRBV5-1 and TRBJ2-7; possibly TRBD1 for D (5 bases). This CDR3 region has 15 residues. The germline CDR1 and CDR2 sequences are SGHRS and YFSETQ. V lost 0 bases to trimming and J lost 1 base, with 11 bases between them. The CDR3 here is CASSLAGRDSYEQYF. The CDR3 nucleotides are TGCGCCAGCAGCTTGGCCGGCAGGGATTCCTACGAGCAGTACTTC.

This clone was seen a few times. This chain uses TRBV29-1 with TRBJ1-2, with 7 bases matching TRBD1. This CDR3 has 15 residues. CDR1 and CDR2 from the germline V gene are SQVTM and ANQGSEA. With V trimmed by 8 bases and J by 0 bases, 12 bases remained unmatched. The CDR3 loop reads CSTQMGQGANYGYTF. DNA for the CDR3: TGCAGCACCCAAATGGGGCAGGGGGCTAACTATGGCTACACCTTC.

This clone has more than one count but fewer than ten. The chain employs TRBV5-4 and TRBJ1-2, with 8 bases matching TRBD1. Trimming took 3 bases from V and 5 from J; bases not matched to a gene: 3. The V gene's germline CDR1 is SGHNT and CDR2 YYREEE (reference sequence). This CDR3 comprises 13 residues. As DNA, the CDR3 is TGTGCCAGCAGCTGGGGACAGGTATATGGCTACACCTTC. Translation: CASSWGQVYGYTF.

This clone was recorded a few times. The chain employs TRBV7-2 and TRBJ2-5; weak D call: TRBD1 (5 bases). CDR3 size: 13 residues. V dropped 5 bases and J dropped 6 bases, with 13 bases sitting between them. Germline-derived CDR1 and CDR2 are SGHTA and FQGNSA. The DNA for the CDR3 is TGTGCCAGCAGCAGGGGAACCGTGAAGACCCAGTACTTC. It encodes CASSRGTVKTQYF.

This clone occurred once. The chain carries TRBV7-9 and TRBJ2-7, with 10 bases aligning to TRBD1. Trimming cost V 2 bases and J 2 bases; bases outside gene matches: 3. The germline gives CDR1 SEHNR, CDR2 FQNEAQ (reference sequence). The CDR3 spans 15 residues. DNA for the CDR3: TGTGCCAGCAGCTTAATCGGGACAGGGGCCTACGAGCAGTACTTC. Its translation is CASSLIGTGAYEQYF.

The chain recombines TRBV6-5 with TRBJ2-2; 7 nucleotides line up with TRBD1. The CDR3 extends over 16 amino acids. With V trimmed by 6 bases and J by 4 bases, 11 bases remained unmatched. Germline V gene data show CDR1 as MNHEY and CDR2 as SVGAGI. The CDR3 sequence is CASSYPGQELTGELFF. Written as DNA, the CDR3 is TGTGCCAGCAGCTACCCCGGACAGGAACTCACCGGGGAGCTGTTTTTT.

The sample holds a few counts of this clone. Other DNA variants within this sample encode the same CDR3. The chain is built from TRBV11-2 and TRBJ2-7, with 8 bases identical to TRBD1. Germline V CDR1 and CDR2: SGHAT, FQNNGV. CDR3 length: 14 amino acids. V shed 4 bases, J shed 2 bases, and the junction held 4 bases outside the gene matches. CDR3 in amino acids: CASSSNRGTYEQYF. The DNA for the CDR3 is TGTGCCAGCAGCTCGAACAGGGGGACCTACGAGCAGTACTTC.

This clone was found a few times. The chain combines TRBV2 with TRBJ2-6, with 8 bases fitting TRBD2. The V segment lost 4 bases and the J segment 5 bases; nucleotides outside the gene matches: 10. The CDR3 has 17 amino acids. Germline V gives CDR1 SNHLY, CDR2 FYNNEI. The CDR3 bases are TGTGCCAGCAGTGGTCTAGCGGGCTTCGGGTGGGCCAACGTCCTGACTTTC. It is translated as CASSGLAGFGWANVLTF.